This TCR beta chain was recorded in a study of regulatory T cells in long-lasting Graves disease. The time point is: newly diagnosed GD, antithyroid drugs for less than 3 months. Scientists built the TCR library using RNA that was extracted from PBMCs. In regard to this clonotype: Its antigen is not identified. A much larger clone is a single base away; this may be a read error.

The authors built TCR beta libraries using iRepertoire HTBI primers and Arm-PCR of CDR3 regions. TCRdb analysed the multiplex PCR reads with MiXCR anew, one entry per CDR3 protein. The data hold more than 300,000 distinct CDR3 sequences, with 12% observed a single time. The CDR3 runs 15 residues. Germline V gene data show CDR1 as MNHEY and CDR2 as SVGAGI. V was cut by 2 bases and J by 8 bases, with 18 bases left in between. General study results and limits: Possibly, accuracy suffered from the small sample size.

These data were also reused for a study on T cells in Graves' hyperthyroidism and ophthalmopathy. This second study notes: Hyperthyroidism patients were newly diagnosed, had disease duration under 2 months, and were aged 18 to 65 years. Patients showing uncontrolled infection, other autoimmune disease, pregnancy or lactation were ineligible.

This receptor was obtained from a young woman with Graves disease. The source was peripheral blood mononuclear cells (PBMCs), collected at new diagnosis, from a patient treated with antithyroid drugs. The chain joins TRBV6-5 to TRBJ2-5; D uncertain. The CDR3 reads CASSYHDLGKRTQYF. CDR3 sequence (DNA): TGTGCCAGCAGTTACCACGATTTGGGCAAGAGAACCCAGTACTTC.